This entry is about one T cell receptor (beta chain). These data originate in a study of human versus mouse CDR3 diversity and MHC coevolution. Background on the study: Reported immunoSEQ sensitivity was one in 200,000 T cells, with reduced amplification bias. Each sample yielded roughly 5.5 x 10^6 to 1.8 x 10^7 valid reads.

CDR1 and CDR2 (germline): LGHNT, FRNRAP. V lost 1 base and J lost 5, with 14 bases in between. The CDR3 has 15 residues. Sorting isolated naive CD4 T cells lacking CD45RO and expressing CD62L. Profiling relied on immunoSEQ multiplex PCR, and the TCRdb table lists in-frame clones only, not all of them. In the table there are 60,000 to 95,000 clones, 85% to 95% of which are singletons. This TCR derives from a person aged 25 to 75 in good health. The sequenced sample was naive CD4+ T cells from blood. Noted subset: CD45RO-negative CD62L-positive naive CD4 T cells. This sequence joins TRBV12-5 and TRBJ2-5; D is perhaps TRBD2 (6 bases). CDR3 DNA sequence: TGTGCTAGTGGTTTGGGGGCGGGATATGTGGAGACCCAGTACTTC. Translation gives CASGLGAGYVETQYF.